Listed below are T cell receptor beta chains from one sample, sequenced in a study of vaccination and CD4 T cells after COVID-19. These receptors have no known antigen. TCRdb reanalysed the PCR reads using MiXCR and keeps one entry per CDR3 protein. The data show about 14,000 distinct CDR3 sequences, roughly 61% seen once. Sequenced material: CD4+ T cells from blood, cultured in vitro. These receptors all stem from a human donor who had recovered from COVID-19. CDR3s include the opening cysteine and the closing phenylalanine or tryptophan. A D gene is named only where the DNA matches it firmly. Rows give clone size only sometimes, using once, few, many, or a class for an expanded clone.

j_gene: TRBJ1-2
abundance: NA
d_gene: NA
v_gene: TRBV30
CDR3nt: TGTGCCTGGACACCGCGGGCGGGGAATGGCTACACCTTC
CDR3aa: CAWTPRAGNGYTF

j_gene: TRBJ1-1
abundance: NA
d_gene: NA
v_gene: TRBV18
CDR3nt: TGTGCCAGCTCACCCCCCTCGGTGTTCCTGAACACTGAAGCTTTCTTT
CDR3aa: CASSPPSVFLNTEAFF

j_gene: TRBJ2-3
abundance: NA
d_gene: TRBD1
v_gene: TRBV20-1
CDR3nt: TGCAGTGCAAAGAAGGGGGCAACAGATACGCAGTATTTT
CDR3aa: CSAKKGATDTQYF

j_gene: TRBJ1-5
abundance: few
d_gene: TRBD1
v_gene: TRBV2
CDR3nt: TGTGCCAGCAGTTTCCTAACAGGGGGGAATCAGCCCCAGCATTTT
CDR3aa: CASSFLTGGNQPQHF

j_gene: TRBJ2-7
abundance: NA
d_gene: NA
v_gene: TRBV11-2
CDR3nt: TGTGCCAGCAGCTTAGAGGTCAGCTTCCTCTACGAGCAGTACTTC
CDR3aa: CASSLEVSFLYEQYF

j_gene: TRBJ2-5
abundance: NA
d_gene: NA
v_gene: TRBV24-1
CDR3nt: TGTGCCACCAGTGATACCCGGGCCTTCCCGACCCAGTACTTC
CDR3aa: CATSDTRAFPTQYF

j_gene: TRBJ2-2
abundance: NA
d_gene: NA
v_gene: TRBV6-5
CDR3nt: TGTGCCAGCAGTTACTCTTGGTCAGCAGGGGAGCTGTTTTTT
CDR3aa: CASSYSWSAGELFF

j_gene: TRBJ1-2
abundance: NA
d_gene: NA
v_gene: TRBV7-3
CDR3nt: TGTGCCAGCAGACGGGACCGGAGGGTATATGGCTACACCTTC
CDR3aa: CASRRDRRVYGYTF

j_gene: TRBJ1-2
abundance: NA
d_gene: TRBD1
v_gene: TRBV7-9
CDR3nt: TGTGCCAGCAGCTTACCGGGACAGGGGGACTATGGCTACACCTTC
CDR3aa: CASSLPGQGDYGYTF

j_gene: TRBJ1-2
abundance: few
d_gene: TRBD1
v_gene: TRBV30
CDR3nt: TGTGCCTGGACTCTCCCGGAGAGGGGGCGTTATGGCTACACCTTC
CDR3aa: CAWTLPERGRYGYTF

j_gene: TRBJ2-5
abundance: NA
d_gene: NA
v_gene: TRBV9
CDR3nt: TGTGCCAGCAGCCGAGGGACGGCAGCGCTGACCCAGTACTTC
CDR3aa: CASSRGTAALTQYF

j_gene: TRBJ1-5
abundance: few
d_gene: TRBD1
v_gene: TRBV20-1
CDR3nt: TGCAGTGCTCCCGGACAGGGTAGCAATCAGCCCCAGCATTTT
CDR3aa: CSAPGQGSNQPQHF

j_gene: TRBJ1-5
abundance: NA
d_gene: NA
v_gene: TRBV2
CDR3nt: TGTGCCAGCAGTTTCATCGGAAGGAGCAATCAGCCCCAGCATTTT
CDR3aa: CASSFIGRSNQPQHF

j_gene: TRBJ2-7
abundance: NA
d_gene: NA
v_gene: TRBV27
CDR3nt: TGTGCCAGCAGTTCCTACCTTTCCCTTCAGGGGAAACTTTACGAGCAGTACTTC
CDR3aa: CASSSYLSLQGKLYEQYF

j_gene: TRBJ2-2
abundance: few
d_gene: NA
v_gene: TRBV27
CDR3nt: TGTGCCAGCAGTATCACCCCCGGGGGAGGCACCGGGGAGCTGTTTTTT
CDR3aa: CASSITPGGGTGELFF

j_gene: TRBJ1-2
abundance: few
d_gene: NA
v_gene: TRBV7-2
CDR3nt: TGTGCCAGCAGCGCCGGGACTGCCGGCTATGGCTACACCTTC
CDR3aa: CASSAGTAGYGYTF

j_gene: TRBJ2-1
abundance: NA
d_gene: NA
v_gene: TRBV11-2
CDR3nt: TGTGCCAGCAGCTCCTTCCGGAGCTACAATGAGCAGTTCTTC
CDR3aa: CASSSFRSYNEQFF

j_gene: TRBJ2-5
abundance: few
d_gene: NA
v_gene: TRBV28
CDR3nt: TGTGCCAGCAAACCTTGGTCCGGAGAGACCCAGTACTTC
CDR3aa: CASKPWSGETQYF

j_gene: TRBJ1-5
abundance: few
d_gene: NA
v_gene: TRBV7-9
CDR3nt: TGTGCCAGCAGCTTAGTGGGGGACAGCAATCAGCCCCAGCATTTT
CDR3aa: CASSLVGDSNQPQHF

j_gene: TRBJ1-1
abundance: NA
d_gene: NA
v_gene: TRBV19
CDR3nt: TGTGCCAGTAGTCTCCGGGGGCGACGGAACACTGAAGCTTTCTTT
CDR3aa: CASSLRGRRNTEAFF

j_gene: TRBJ2-5
abundance: few
d_gene: TRBD2
v_gene: TRBV19
CDR3nt: TGTGCCACCCGACTAGCGGGAGAAGGCCAAGAGACCCAGTACTTC
CDR3aa: CATRLAGEGQETQYF

j_gene: TRBJ1-5
abundance: NA
d_gene: NA
v_gene: TRBV19
CDR3nt: TGTGCCAGTAGTATAGCAGCCGGGGGATATCAGCCCCAGCATTTT
CDR3aa: CASSIAAGGYQPQHF

j_gene: TRBJ2-1
abundance: NA
d_gene: TRBD2
v_gene: TRBV2
CDR3nt: TGTGCCAGCAGTAGCAATCGGGAGGCCTACAATGAGCAGTTCTTC
CDR3aa: CASSSNREAYNEQFF

j_gene: TRBJ2-5
abundance: NA
d_gene: NA
v_gene: TRBV30
CDR3nt: TGTGCCTGGAGTGTGCTTTGGGAGACCCAGTACTTC
CDR3aa: CAWSVLWETQYF

j_gene: TRBJ2-3
abundance: few
d_gene: NA
v_gene: TRBV15
CDR3nt: TGTGCCACCAGCAGAGATCCTCTTGGAGATACGCAGTATTTT
CDR3aa: CATSRDPLGDTQYF

j_gene: TRBJ1-2
abundance: NA
d_gene: TRBD1
v_gene: TRBV30
CDR3nt: TGTGCCTGGAGTGTACAAGGGGGCGATGGCTACACCTTC
CDR3aa: CAWSVQGGDGYTF

j_gene: TRBJ2-3
abundance: NA
d_gene: TRBD2
v_gene: TRBV6-2/TRBV6-3
CDR3nt: TGTGCCAGCAGTTACGTGACTAGCGGGAGCGGTGACGTGGGCACAGATACGCAGTATTTT
CDR3aa: CASSYVTSGSGDVGTDTQYF

j_gene: TRBJ2-5
abundance: NA
d_gene: TRBD1
v_gene: TRBV20-1
CDR3nt: TGCAGTGCTCCCCGGACAGGGCAAGAGACCCAGTACTTC
CDR3aa: CSAPRTGQETQYF

j_gene: TRBJ2-3
abundance: NA
d_gene: TRBD1
v_gene: TRBV11-2
CDR3nt: TGTGCCAGCAGCTTAGGGAGGACAGGGGGCGCAGATACGCAGTATTTT
CDR3aa: CASSLGRTGGADTQYF

j_gene: TRBJ1-1
abundance: NA
d_gene: NA
v_gene: TRBV30
CDR3nt: TGTGCCTGGGCCCTCTCGGGGGCCACTGAAGCTTTCTTT
CDR3aa: CAWALSGATEAFF

j_gene: TRBJ1-1
abundance: NA
d_gene: NA
v_gene: TRBV12-3/TRBV12-4
CDR3nt: TGTGCCAGCAGTTTACGGGGTAGCACTGAAGCTTTCTTT
CDR3aa: CASSLRGSTEAFF

j_gene: TRBJ1-2
abundance: NA
d_gene: TRBD1
v_gene: TRBV28
CDR3nt: TGTGCCAGCAGTTTACCCCGAGAACAGGGGCACTATGGCTACACCTTC
CDR3aa: CASSLPREQGHYGYTF

j_gene: TRBJ1-6
abundance: few
d_gene: NA
v_gene: TRBV4-3
CDR3nt: TGCGCCAGCAGCCAAGAGGCGCAGGGCGGGTCACCCCTCCACTTT
CDR3aa: CASSQEAQGGSPLHF

j_gene: TRBJ1-6
abundance: NA
d_gene: TRBD1
v_gene: TRBV5-4
CDR3nt: TGTGCCAGCAGCGGGCCACAGGGGGCAGGTTCACCCCTCCACTTT
CDR3aa: CASSGPQGAGSPLHF

j_gene: TRBJ2-5
abundance: few
d_gene: NA
v_gene: TRBV7-2
CDR3nt: TGTGCCAGCAGCTTATCCGAGGGGGTCCAAGAGACCCAGTACTTC
CDR3aa: CASSLSEGVQETQYF

j_gene: TRBJ1-5
abundance: NA
d_gene: NA
v_gene: TRBV19
CDR3nt: TGTGCCAGTAGGTACAGGGCCCTCGATCAGCCCCAGCATTTT
CDR3aa: CASRYRALDQPQHF

j_gene: TRBJ1-2
abundance: NA
d_gene: NA
v_gene: TRBV5-1
CDR3nt: TGCGCCAGCAGCTTGGCGGGGGGTGGAGACTATGGCTACACCTTC
CDR3aa: CASSLAGGGDYGYTF